Below, 3 T cell receptor beta chains from the same sample are listed, as sequenced in a study of T cells in Graves' hyperthyroidism and ophthalmopathy. The TCR beta CDR3 regions underwent amplification using RNA transcripts as the source. First-round RT-PCR with HTBI primers amplified the TCR CDR3 region. TCRdb re-analysed the multiplex PCR reads in MiXCR, keeping a single row per CDR3 protein. The sample includes 280,000 or so distinct CDR3 sequences, 12% to 15% of them seen just once. Sequences were obtained from blood. These receptors all stem from a woman between 45 and 65 years old with Graves' hyperthyroidism that later progressed to Graves' ophthalmopathy.

This clonotype was recorded many times. The rearrangement links TRBV12-3 or TRBV12-4 to TRBJ2-7; TRBD2 aligns across 7 bases. J lost 3 bases, V lost 4 bases, and 12 bases had no gene match. This CDR3 region has 16 residues. CDR3 amino acids: CASSSPPWVAGYEQYF. Here the CDR3 DNA reads TGTGCCAGCAGTTCTCCCCCTTGGGTAGCGGGCTACGAGCAGTACTTC.

Note on this clonotype: One base away lies a much larger clone, so this may be a sequencing read error. Here the CDR3 DNA reads TGTGCCAGCAGCTTGGGGGCCACGGGGGCGCGGGACACCGGGGAGCTGTTTTTT. This sequence encodes CASSLGATGARDTGELFF. The V call is TRBV7-9, the J call TRBJ2-2, with D perhaps assigned TRBD1 or TRBD2 (6 bases each). This CDR3 region has 18 residues. In germline, CDR1 is SEHNR, CDR2 FQNEAQ (reference sequence). The V end lost 3 bases, the J end lost 3 bases, and 20 bases lay between the germline ends. The full variable domain, with the rest looked up from reference TRBV7-9 and TRBJ2-2, is DTGVSQNPRHKITKRGQNVTFRCDPISEHNRLYWYRQTLGQGPEFLTYFQNEAQLEKSRLLSDRFSAERPKGSFSTLEIQRTEQGDSAMYLCASSLGATGARDTGELFFGEGSRLTVL.

This clonotype came up once. J is TRBJ2-5 and V is TRBV7-8; TRBD1 aligns across 7 bases. The germline V gene has CDR1 SGHVS and CDR2 FQNEAQ. The CDR3 runs 16 residues. Trimming removed 2 bases from V and 5 bases from J; junction bases left unmatched: 11. The CDR3, as DNA: TGTGCCAGCAGCTTAAGGGGACAGTCCCAGGCGGAGACCCAGTACTTC. Translating it yields CASSLRGQSQAETQYF.